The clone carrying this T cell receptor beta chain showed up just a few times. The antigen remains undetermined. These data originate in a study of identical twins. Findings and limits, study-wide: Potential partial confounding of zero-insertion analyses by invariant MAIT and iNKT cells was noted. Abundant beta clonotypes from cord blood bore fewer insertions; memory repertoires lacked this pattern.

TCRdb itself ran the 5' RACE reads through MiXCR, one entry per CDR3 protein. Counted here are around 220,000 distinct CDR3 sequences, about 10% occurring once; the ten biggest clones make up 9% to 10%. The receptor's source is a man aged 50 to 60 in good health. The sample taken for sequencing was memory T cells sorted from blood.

In DNA form, the CDR3 reads TGTGCCAGCAGTTACTACAGGAATTCACCCCTCCACTTT. Its translation is CASSYYRNSPLHF. V and J are TRBV6-5 and TRBJ1-6; weak D call: TRBD1 (5 bases). Germline-derived CDR1 and CDR2 are MNHEY and SVGAGI. CDR3 length: 13 amino acids. Trimming pared 1 base from V and 7 bases from J, leaving 5 bases between.